This entry describes one TCR beta chain. The antigen is undetermined. Though nominally healthy at sampling, donors likely had unrecorded immune exposures. The PCR ran on 60 Vbeta and 13 Jbeta primers. The method was immunoSEQ multiplex PCR; TCRdb's version includes in-frame clones alone and lacks a portion of them. The sample carries around 200,000 clones, more than 60% recorded once. Looked up from germline, CDR1 is SGHRS and CDR2 is YFSETQ. Trimming pared 3 bases from V and 0 bases from J, leaving 11 bases between. The CDR3 sequence is 15 residues long. The entry originates in a study of cytomegalovirus exposure and HLA in healthy donors. Overall study findings and caveats: In a later analysis, TCR association rates varied by HLA locus: DRB1 most, HLA-C fewest. A later analysis found common viral pathogens apparently linked to several of the most significant clusters.

V usage is TRBV5-1 and J usage is TRBJ2-3; D is perhaps TRBD1 (6 bases). Specimen: PBMCs. This sequence originates from a man aged 40-49 years in good health and CMV-seronegative. The CDR3 is CASSSGTGSTDTQYF. CDR3 sequence (DNA): TGCGCCAGCAGCTCCGGTACAGGGAGCACAGATACGCAGTATTTT.